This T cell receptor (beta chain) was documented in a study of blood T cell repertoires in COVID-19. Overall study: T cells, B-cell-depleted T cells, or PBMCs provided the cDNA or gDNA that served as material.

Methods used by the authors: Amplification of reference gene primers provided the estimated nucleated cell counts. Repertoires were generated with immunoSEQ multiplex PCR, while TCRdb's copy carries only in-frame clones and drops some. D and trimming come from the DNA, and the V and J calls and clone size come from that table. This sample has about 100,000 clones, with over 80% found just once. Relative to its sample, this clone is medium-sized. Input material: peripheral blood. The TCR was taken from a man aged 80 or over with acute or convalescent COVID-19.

The CDR3, as DNA: TGTGCCAGCAGCTTAGAGGGGATAGGGGCCAACGTCCTGACTTTC. The encoded protein is CASSLEGIGANVLTF. V is TRBV7-2 and J is TRBJ2-6; possibly TRBD1 for D (5 bases). The CDR3 loop spans 15 amino acids. Trimming removed 1 base at V and 4 bases at J, with 8 bases between. Per the germline V gene, CDR1 is SGHTA and CDR2 is FQGNSA.